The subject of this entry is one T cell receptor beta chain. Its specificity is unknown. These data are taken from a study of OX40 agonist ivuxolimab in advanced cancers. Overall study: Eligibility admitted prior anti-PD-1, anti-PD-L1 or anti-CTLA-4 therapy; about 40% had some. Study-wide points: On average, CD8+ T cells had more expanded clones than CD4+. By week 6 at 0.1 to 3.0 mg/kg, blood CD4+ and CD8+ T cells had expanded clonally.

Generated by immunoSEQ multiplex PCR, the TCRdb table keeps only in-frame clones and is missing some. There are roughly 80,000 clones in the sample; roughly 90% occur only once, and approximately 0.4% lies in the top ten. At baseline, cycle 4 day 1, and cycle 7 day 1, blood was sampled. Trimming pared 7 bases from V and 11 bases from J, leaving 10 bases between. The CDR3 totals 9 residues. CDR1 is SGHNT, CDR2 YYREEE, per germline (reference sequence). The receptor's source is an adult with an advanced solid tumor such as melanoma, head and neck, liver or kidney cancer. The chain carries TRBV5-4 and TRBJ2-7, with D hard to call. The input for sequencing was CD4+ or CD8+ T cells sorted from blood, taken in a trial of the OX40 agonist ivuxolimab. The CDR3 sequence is CASQANEYF. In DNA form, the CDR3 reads TGTGCCAGCCAGGCTAATGAGTACTTC.